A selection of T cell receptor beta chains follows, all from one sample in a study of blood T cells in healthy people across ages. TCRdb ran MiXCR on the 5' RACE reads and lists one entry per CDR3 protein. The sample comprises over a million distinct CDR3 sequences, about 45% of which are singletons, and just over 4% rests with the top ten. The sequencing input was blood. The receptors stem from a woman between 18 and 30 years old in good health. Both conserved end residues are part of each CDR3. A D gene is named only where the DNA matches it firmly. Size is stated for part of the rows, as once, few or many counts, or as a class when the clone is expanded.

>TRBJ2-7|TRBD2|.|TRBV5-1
TGCGCCAGCAGCTTGACTAGCGGCTCCTACGAGAAGTACTTC
CASSLTSGSYEKYF
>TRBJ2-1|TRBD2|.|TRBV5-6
TGTGCCAGCAGCTTGGCCAGGGCTAGCGGGGGGCCTCGGTACAATGAGCAGTTCTTC
CASSLARASGGPRYNEQFF
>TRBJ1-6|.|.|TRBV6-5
TGTGCCAGCAGTTCTCCGGGACCTAAGCCCCTCCACTTT
CASSSPGPKPLHF
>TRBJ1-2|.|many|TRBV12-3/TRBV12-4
TGTGCCAGCAGTTTCGGGACCGGGGGCTACACCTTC
CASSFGTGGYTF
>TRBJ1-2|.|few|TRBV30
TGTGCCTGGACACAGGGCGTCTATGGCTACACCTTC
CAWTQGVYGYTF
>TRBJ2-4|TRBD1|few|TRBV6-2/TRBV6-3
TGTGCCAGCATCAAGACAGGGGAGTCGAACATTCAGTACTTC
CASIKTGESNIQYF
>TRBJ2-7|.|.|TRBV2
TGTGCCAGCAGCGGGGTCGGGCGCGAGCAGTACTTC
CASSGVGREQYF
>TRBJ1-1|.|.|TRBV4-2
TGTGCCAGCAGCCAAGATGGCAGGGCAAGGACTGAAGCTTTCTTT
CASSQDGRARTEAFF
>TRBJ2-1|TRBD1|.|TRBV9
TGTGCCAGCAGCGAGGGGACAGGTCTCTACAATGAGCAGTTCTTC
CASSEGTGLYNEQFF
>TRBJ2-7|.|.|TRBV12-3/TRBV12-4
TGTGCCAGCAGATATAGACGTAACTCCTACGAGCAGTACTTC
CASRYRRNSYEQYF
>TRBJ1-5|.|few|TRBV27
TGTGCCAGCAGTTTACAGGGAACGAGGTTAGGTCAGCCCCAGCATTTT
CASSLQGTRLGQPQHF
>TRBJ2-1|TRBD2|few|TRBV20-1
TGCAGTGCTAGAGATCGTTTGTCCGGACTAGCGGGAGAAGGGGTGTTCTTC
CSARDRLSGLAGEGVFF
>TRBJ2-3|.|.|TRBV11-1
TGTGCCAGCAGCTTAGTTGGCATATACACAGATACGCAGTATTTT
CASSLVGIYTDTQYF
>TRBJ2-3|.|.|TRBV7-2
TGTGCCAGCAGCTTAAGGGCAGGGTTAGATACGCAGTATTTT
CASSLRAGLDTQYF
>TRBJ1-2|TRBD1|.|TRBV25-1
TGTGCCAGCAGTGATTTCGGGACAGGGGCTGGCTACACCTTC
CASSDFGTGAGYTF
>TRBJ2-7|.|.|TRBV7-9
TGTGCCAGCAGCTTTAAAGGGCATCCCTACGAGCAGTACTTC
CASSFKGHPYEQYF
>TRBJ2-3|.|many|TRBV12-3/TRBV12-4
TGTGCCAGCAGTCCTACAAACACAGATACGCAGTATTTT
CASSPTNTDTQYF
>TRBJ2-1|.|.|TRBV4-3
TGCGCCAGCAGCCAAGAGTCAAGGAGTCAGGGAGGGGGGGAGCAGTTCTTC
CASSQESRSQGGGEQFF
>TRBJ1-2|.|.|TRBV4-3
TGCGCCAGCAGCCAAGATAGGGGCAGTGCTGACTATGGCTACACCTTC
CASSQDRGSADYGYTF
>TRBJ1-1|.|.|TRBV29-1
TGCAGCGTTGGATGTGGCATGAACACTGAAGCTTTCTTT
CSVGCGMNTEAFF
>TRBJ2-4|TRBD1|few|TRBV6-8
TGTGCCAGCATCAACCAAGGACGACAGGGGCAAAACATTCAGTACTTC
CASINQGRQGQNIQYF
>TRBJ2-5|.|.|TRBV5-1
TGCGCCAGCAGCTTGGTTGACACCCAAGAGACCCAGTACTTC
CASSLVDTQETQYF
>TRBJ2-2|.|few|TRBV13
TGTGCCAGCCATAGGCCCGGAGCTTCGAGGACCGGGGAGCTGTTTTTT
CASHRPGASRTGELFF
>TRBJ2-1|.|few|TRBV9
TGTGCCAGCAGCGTAGATGGGGTTCGGTACAATGAGCAGTTCTTC
CASSVDGVRYNEQFF
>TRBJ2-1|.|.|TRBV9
TGTGTCAGCAGCGCGCAGGGACACCTAGTTGAGCAGTTCTTC
CVSSAQGHLVEQFF
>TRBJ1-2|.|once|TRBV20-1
TGCAGTGCTAGTCAGGGCCTCTATGGCTACACCTTC
CSASQGLYGYTF
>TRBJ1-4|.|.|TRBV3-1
TGTGCCAGCAGCCAAGGGCGGCAGACTAATGAAAAACTGTTTTTT
CASSQGRQTNEKLFF
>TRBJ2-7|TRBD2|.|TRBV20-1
TGCAGTGCTAGAGATCCGACTAGCGGGAGAAACGAGCAGTACTTC
CSARDPTSGRNEQYF
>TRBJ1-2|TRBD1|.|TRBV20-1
TGCAGTGCTAGACCCCCGGGACAGGGAAAACGGGGCTACACCTTC
CSARPPGQGKRGYTF
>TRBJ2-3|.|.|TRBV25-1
TGTGCCAGCAGTGAGACGGGGCAGATAGATACGCAGTATTTT
CASSETGQIDTQYF
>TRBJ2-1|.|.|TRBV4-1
TGCGCCAGCAACCAAAGGAAGGATGAGCAGTTCTTC
CASNQRKDEQFF
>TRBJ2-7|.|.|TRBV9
TGTGCCAGCAGCGTAGGAGGGGATATGTCCTACGAGCAGTACTTC
CASSVGGDMSYEQYF
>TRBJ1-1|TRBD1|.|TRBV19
TGTGCCAGTAGTCCCCGGGACAGGCCATTGAACACTGAAGCTTTCTTT
CASSPRDRPLNTEAFF
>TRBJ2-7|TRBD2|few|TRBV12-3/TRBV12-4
TGTGCCAGCAGTTCCGGGGGGGGGAGCTCCTACGAGCAGTACTTC
CASSSGGGSSYEQYF
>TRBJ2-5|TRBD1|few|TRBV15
TGTGCCACCAGCAGAGACAGGGGGTTCCAAGAGACCCAGTACTTC
CATSRDRGFQETQYF
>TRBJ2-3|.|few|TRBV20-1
TGCAGTGTTTTGGACAGCCTCCTGGAGGGGGATACGCAGTATTTT
CSVLDSLLEGDTQYF
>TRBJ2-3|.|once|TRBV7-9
TGTGCCAGCGTTTCTAGGGACGCAGATACGCAGTATTTT
CASVSRDADTQYF
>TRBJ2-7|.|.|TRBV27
TGTGCCAGAGGAACGGGCTACGAGCAGTACTTC
CARGTGYEQYF
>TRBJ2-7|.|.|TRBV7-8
TGTGCCAGCAGCTTCGATCCAGGAGCCTACGAGCAGTACTTC
CASSFDPGAYEQYF
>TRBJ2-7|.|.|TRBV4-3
TGCGCCAGCAGCCAAGACTTCCGGGGATCCTACGAGCAGTACTTC
CASSQDFRGSYEQYF
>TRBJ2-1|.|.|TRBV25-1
TGTGCCACCCCTCCCGGTTACAGGGTGAGGTATCGTTCGCAGTTCTTC
CATPPGYRVRYRSQFF
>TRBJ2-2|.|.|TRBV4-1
TGCGCCAGCAGCCAAGTCTGGAGGAACACCGGGGAGCTGTTTTTT
CASSQVWRNTGELFF
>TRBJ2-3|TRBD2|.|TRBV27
TGTGCCAGCAAAACCACTAGCGGGGGTCACACAGATACGCAGTATTTT
CASKTTSGGHTDTQYF
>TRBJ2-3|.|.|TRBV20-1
TGCAGTGCTAGAAAGGGAGAAGATACGCAGTATTTT
CSARKGEDTQYF
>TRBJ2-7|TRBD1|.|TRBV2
TGTGCCAGCAGTGTGTCCGGGACAGCATACACCTACGAGCAGTACTTC
CASSVSGTAYTYEQYF
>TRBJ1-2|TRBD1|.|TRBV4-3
TGCGCCAGCAGCCAAGGTCCGGGACAGGGTCATTCGGACTATGGCTACACCTTC
CASSQGPGQGHSDYGYTF
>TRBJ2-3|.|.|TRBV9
TGTGCCAGCAGCGCAGAGGGGGGACTAACGGGAACAGACACAGATACGCAGTATTTT
CASSAEGGLTGTDTDTQYF
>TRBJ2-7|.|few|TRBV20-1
TGCAGTGCTGGCGGACTTGACTCCTACGAGCAGTACTTC
CSAGGLDSYEQYF
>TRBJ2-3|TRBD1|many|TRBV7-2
TGTGCCAGCAGTCGACAGGGGGGGACAGATACGCAGTATTTT
CASSRQGGTDTQYF
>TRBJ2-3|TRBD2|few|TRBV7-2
TGTGCCAGCAGCAACCTAGCGGACAGCACAGATACGCAGTATTTT
CASSNLADSTDTQYF
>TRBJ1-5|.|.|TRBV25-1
TGTGCCAGCAGTACCCAAGCCCAGCCCCAGCATTTT
CASSTQAQPQHF
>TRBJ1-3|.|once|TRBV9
TGTGCCAGCAGCGTAGCGGCAGGTGGAAACACCATATATTTC
CASSVAAGGNTIYF
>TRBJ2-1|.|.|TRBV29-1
TGCAGCGTTGACAACCCCGGGCGGACTATGAACAATGAGCAGTTCTTC
CSVDNPGRTMNNEQFF
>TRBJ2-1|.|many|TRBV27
TGTGCCAGCAGTTTTATGGGGAATGAGCAGTTCTTC
CASSFMGNEQFF
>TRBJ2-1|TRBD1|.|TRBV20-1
TGCAGTGCAAGGACAGGGCTGAGCTCCTACAATGAGCAGTTCTTC
CSARTGLSSYNEQFF
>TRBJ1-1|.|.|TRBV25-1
TGTGCCAGCAGTGACTCCCTGGGGCAGGGTAGGGCTGAAGCTTTCTTT
CASSDSLGQGRAEAFF
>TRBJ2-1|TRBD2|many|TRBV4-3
TGCGCCAGCAGCCAAGATTATAGCGGGGGCTACAATGAGCAGTTCTTC
CASSQDYSGGYNEQFF